This T cell receptor beta chain stems from a study of blood T cell repertoires in COVID-19. Whole-study context: Nucleic acid was either cDNA or gDNA, and it came from T cells, B-cell-depleted T cells, or PBMCs.

Between the trimmed V and J ends, which lost 5 bases and 4 bases, there was a span of 15 bases. Per the germline V gene, CDR1 is MNHEY and CDR2 is SVGAGI. The CDR3 extends over 14 amino acids. Methods used by the authors: From reference gene primer amplification, estimates of nucleated cell counts were derived. Sequenced by immunoSEQ multiplex PCR; TCRdb stores in-frame clones only, minus some. V, J and clone size derive from that table, while D and trimming were established from the DNA sequence. The sample holds about 190,000 clones, about 88% seen once. The source of this sequence is a woman aged 40 to 55 who had recovered from COVID-19. The chain uses TRBV6-5 and TRBJ2-7; the D gene is possibly TRBD1 (5 bases). Sequencing input: peripheral blood. CDR3 residues: CASSQDLGPYEQYF. CDR3 DNA: TGTGCCAGCAGTCAGGACCTGGGGCCTTACGAGCAGTACTTC.